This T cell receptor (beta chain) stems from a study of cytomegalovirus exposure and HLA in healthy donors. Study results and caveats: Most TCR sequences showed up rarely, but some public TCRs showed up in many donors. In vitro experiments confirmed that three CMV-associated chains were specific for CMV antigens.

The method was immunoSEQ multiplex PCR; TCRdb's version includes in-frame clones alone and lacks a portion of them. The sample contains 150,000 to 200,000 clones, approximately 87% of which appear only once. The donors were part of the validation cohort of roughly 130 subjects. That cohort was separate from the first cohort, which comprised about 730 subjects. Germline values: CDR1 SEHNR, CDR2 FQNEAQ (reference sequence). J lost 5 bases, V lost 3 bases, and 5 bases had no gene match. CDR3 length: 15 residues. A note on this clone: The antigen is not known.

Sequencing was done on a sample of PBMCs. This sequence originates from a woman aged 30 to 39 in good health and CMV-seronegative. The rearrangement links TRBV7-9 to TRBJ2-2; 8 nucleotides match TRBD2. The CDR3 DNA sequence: TGTGCCAGCAGCTTCGTGTCGGGGGGGACCGGGGAGCTGTTTTTT. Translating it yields CASSFVSGGTGELFF. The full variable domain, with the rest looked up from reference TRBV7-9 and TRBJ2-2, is DTGVSQNPRHKITKRGQNVTFRCDPISEHNRLYWYRQTLGQGPEFLTYFQNEAQLEKSRLLSDRFSAERPKGSFSTLEIQRTEQGDSAMYLCASSFVSGGTGELFFGEGSRLTVL.